Listed here are 14 T cell receptor beta chains from one sample, sequenced in a study of blood T cells in healthy people across ages. Using a J-beta primer mix together with a sample-barcoded 5' primer, a second PCR was run for roughly 7 to 11 cycles. One entry per CDR3 protein, called by TCRdb with MiXCR from the 5' RACE reads. Of 2 million or so distinct CDR3 sequences in the sample, approximately 50% are singletons; the top ten hold 2.1%. The sample comprised blood. These receptors were obtained from a woman between 35 and 50 years old in good health.

The rearrangement links TRBV7-2 to TRBJ2-3; 9 nucleotides match TRBD2. The CDR3 totals 15 residues. The junction had 9 bases not matched to a gene; V was cut back by 6 bases and J by 5 bases. Germline CDR1 reads SGHTA; CDR2 reads FQGNSA. CDR3 sequence (DNA): TGTGCCAGCAGGGCTCCGGTAGCGGGGGAAGATACGCAGTATTTT. This gives the protein CASRAPVAGEDTQYF.

The chain combines TRBV19 with TRBJ2-5; 9 bases map to TRBD2. The V segment lost 5 bases and the J segment 2 bases; nucleotides outside the gene matches: 6. The CDR3 runs 15 residues. Germline CDR1 and CDR2: LNHDA and SQIVND (reference sequence). The CDR3 DNA sequence: TGTGCCAGTAGTCCTACCCTAGCGGGGCAAGAGACCCAGTACTTC. It codes for CASSPTLAGQETQYF.

V is TRBV6-5 and J is TRBJ2-6, with TRBD1 matching over 11 bases. V dropped 6 bases and J dropped 12; count of bases not matched to a gene: 13. The CDR3 totals 16 residues. Germline CDR1 and CDR2: MNHEY and SVGAGI. The CDR3 sequence: CASRNSPGQGDLVLTF. The DNA of the CDR3 is TGTGCCAGCAGAAACAGTCCGGGACAGGGGGATCTCGTCCTGACTTTC.

This chain joins TRBV6-1 and TRBJ2-1; TRBD1 agrees at 9 bases. The V and J ends lost 2 bases and 7 bases, in that order; junction bases with no gene match: 6. The CDR3 contains 15 residues. Germline assignment: CDR1 MNHNS and CDR2 SASEGT. CDR3 region: CASSERGTGLNEQFF. Here the CDR3 DNA reads TGTGCCAGCAGTGAAAGGGGGACAGGGTTAAATGAGCAGTTCTTC.

V usage is TRBV7-2 and J usage is TRBJ1-3, with 9 bases matching TRBD1. Germline trimming cut 4 bases from V and 3 bases from J; bases unmatched to any gene: 4. The CDR3 spans 15 residues. From germline, CDR1 is SGHTA and CDR2 FQGNSA. CDR3 bases: TGTGCCAGCAGCTCACAGGGGGCGTTTGGAAACACCATATATTTT. It specifies CASSSQGAFGNTIYF.

In this sample, this clonotype turned up a few times. V gene TRBV25-1 combines with J gene TRBJ2-3; the match to TRBD2 covers 11 bases. After removal of 4 bases from V and 2 bases from J, the junction contained 5 bases not matched to a gene. CDR1 is MGHDK and CDR2 is SYGVNS in the germline V gene. The CDR3 runs 16 residues. The CDR3 is CASSAGLAGATDTQYF. CDR3 nucleotide sequence: TGTGCCAGCAGTGCCGGACTAGCGGGCGCCACAGATACGCAGTATTTT.

This clonotype turned up a few times. The chain links TRBV7-2 to TRBJ2-7; TRBD1 aligns across 8 bases. From germline, CDR1 is SGHTA and CDR2 FQGNSA. V lost 5 bases and J lost 2; bases outside the gene matches: 5. The CDR3 extends over 14 amino acids. The CDR3 protein is CASSPWDRPYEQYF. The CDR3 DNA follows: TGTGCCAGCAGCCCCTGGGACAGGCCCTACGAGCAGTACTTC.

This clonotype was counted a few times. The chain has TRBV4-1 and TRBJ1-1; maybe TRBD1 (6 bases). Germline lookup yields CDR1 MGHRA and CDR2 YSYEKL. This CDR3 is 15 amino acids long. The germline V and J ends were trimmed by 2 bases and 0 bases, with 10 bases remaining between them. Here the CDR3 DNA reads TGCGCCAGCAGCCAACCCGGGACATTGAACACTGAAGCTTTCTTT. Protein product: CASSQPGTLNTEAFF.

The chain joins TRBV13 to TRBJ1-2, with TRBD1 matching over 7 bases. V lost 0 bases, J lost 4 bases, and 5 bases stayed unmatched. The germline CDR1 and CDR2 sequences are PRHDT and FYEKMQ (reference sequence). The CDR3 consists of 15 residues. CDR3 region: CASSLGGQYRYGYTF. DNA of the CDR3: TGTGCCAGCAGCTTAGGGGGACAGTATCGCTATGGCTACACCTTC.

The chain carries TRBV28 and TRBJ1-5; D is perhaps TRBD1 (5 bases). CDR3 length: 15 amino acids. Looked up from germline, CDR1 is MDHEN and CDR2 is SYDVKM. The germline V and J ends were trimmed by 3 bases and 8 bases, with 17 bases remaining between them. The CDR3 DNA follows: TGTGCCAGCAGTTTTCGACAGCTGCCTTTGAAGCCCCAGCATTTT. This codes for CASSFRQLPLKPQHF.

The genes are TRBV12-3 or TRBV12-4 and TRBJ1-1; D is unclear. V lost 6 bases to trimming and J lost 0 bases, with 5 bases between them. This CDR3 region has 12 residues. Written as DNA, the CDR3 is TGTGCCAGCAGACAGATGAACACTGAAGCTTTCTTT. This sequence encodes CASRQMNTEAFF.

This chain joins TRBV20-1 and TRBJ2-4; 7 bases are a match to TRBD1. Germline V lookup: CDR1 DFQATT, CDR2 SNEGSKA (reference sequence). V dropped 2 bases and J dropped 5; count of bases not matched to a gene: 9. The CDR3 consists of 15 residues. CDR3 sequence reads: CSARPRGQAQNIQYF. The CDR3 DNA reads TGCAGTGCTAGACCCCGCGGACAGGCCCAAAACATTCAGTACTTC.

This clonotype was counted between two and nine times. The rearrangement uses TRBV12-3 or TRBV12-4 and TRBJ1-1; D is possibly TRBD1 (6 bases). The CDR3 extends over 14 amino acids. V was trimmed by 7 bases and J by 4 bases, leaving 16 bases between them. The CDR3 coding sequence is TGTGCCAGCACTATCACAGGGACGGGCACTGAAGCTTTCTTT. Translation gives CASTITGTGTEAFF.

This chain links TRBV9 with TRBJ1-2, with D possibly being TRBD1 (5 bases). The ends were cut back, 4 bases at V and 6 bases at J, with 16 bases in the middle. Germline values: CDR1 SGDLS, CDR2 YYNGEE. The CDR3 extends over 14 amino acids. CDR3 bases: TGTGCCAGCAGCTCACGTGGGGGAGAGGATGGCTACACCTTC. Its protein product is CASSSRGGEDGYTF.